The entry that follows covers one TCR beta chain sequence. The CDR3 loop spans 15 amino acids. Deletions cut 0 bases from V and 5 bases from J, with 14 bases between. Germline lookup yields CDR1 SGHVS and CDR2 FNYEAQ. These data come from a study of patients and donors after allogeneic stem cell transplantation. TCRdb re-derived calls from the RT-PCR reads in MiXCR, one entry per CDR3 protein. The repertoire consists of a few hundred thousand distinct CDR3 sequences, with less than 50% occurring once and the leading ten covering around a tenth. The TCR originated in a human donor who was either an allogeneic HSCT recipient or a stem cell or donor lymphocyte infusion donor (not recorded which). It is not recorded whose cells these are; they may come from a transplant donor. Sequencing input: blood, either unsorted or a sorted T cell fraction (not recorded which). J is TRBJ2-7 and V is TRBV7-6; D is uncertain. For the CDR3, the DNA is TGTGCCAGCAGCTTAGCGGTTGGGGTTAGTGACGAGCAGTACTTC. This codes for CASSLAVGVSDEQYF.